The 5 T cell receptor beta chains below all came from one sample that was sequenced in a study of cytomegalovirus exposure and HLA in healthy donors. PCR amplification relied on 60 Vbeta primers (plus 13 Jbeta primers). The method was immunoSEQ multiplex PCR; TCRdb's version includes in-frame clones alone and lacks a portion of them. The sample lists around 190,000 clones, around 90% occurring once. The sample was PBMCs. Receptors originate from a boy between 2 and 10 years old in good health and CMV-seronegative.

V is TRBV4-1 and J is TRBJ2-1, with 11 bases that match TRBD1. CDR3 length: 16 residues. J gave up 7 bases and V 1 base, and 6 bases lay outside the gene matches. CDR1 is MGHRA, CDR2 YSYEKL, per germline. The CDR3 DNA reads as TGCGCCAGCAGCCAAGGACTGGACAGGGGGCGGAATGAGCAGTTCTTC. It codes for CASSQGLDRGRNEQFF.

The chain joins TRBV28 to TRBJ1-5; 9 bases match TRBD1. The CDR3 extends over 16 amino acids. V lost 6 bases and J lost 6; bases outside the gene matches: 12. Germline CDR1 is MDHEN and CDR2 is SYDVKM. CDR3 bases: TGTGCCAGCAGCCCAACCCTAACAGGGGGCTTTCAGCCCCAGCATTTT. Encoded protein: CASSPTLTGGFQPQHF. The full variable domain, with the rest looked up from reference TRBV28 and TRBJ1-5, is DVKVTQSSRYLVKRTGEKVFLECVQDMDHENMFWYRQDPGLGLRLIYFSYDVKMKEKGDIPEGYSVSREKKERFSLILESASTNQTSMYLCASSPTLTGGFQPQHFGDGTRLSIL.

The chain uses TRBV19 and TRBJ1-2; 8 positions match TRBD1. The CDR3 length is 15 residues. The V gene's germline CDR1 is LNHDA and CDR2 SQIVND (reference sequence). The V gene end was trimmed by 5 bases and the J gene end by 7 bases; junction bases not matched to a gene: 12. CDR3 nucleotides: TGTGCCAGTAGTTTGCAGGGGGCCAACCTCGGTGGCTACACCTTC. As protein: CASSLQGANLGGYTF. The full variable domain, its missing parts supplied by reference TRBV19 and TRBJ1-2, is DGGITQSPKYLFRKEGQNVTLSCEQNLNHDAMYWYRQDPGQGLRLIYYSQIVNDFQKGDIAEGYSVSREKKESFPLTVTSAQKNPTAFYLCASSLQGANLGGYTFGSGTRLTVV.

The chain couples TRBV20-1 to TRBJ1-1, with D unclear. Germline CDR1 DFQATT, CDR2 SNEGSKA (reference sequence). The ends were cut back, 8 bases at V and 5 bases at J, with 12 bases in the middle. There are 11 residues in the CDR3. For the CDR3, the DNA is TGCAGTTTAGGAAGGAGGACTGAAGCTTTCTTT. Its translation is CSLGRRTEAFF.

The gene calls are TRBV27 and TRBJ2-7; weak D call: TRBD2 (5 bases). This CDR3 is 12 amino acids long. Germline V gene sequence: CDR1 MNHEY, CDR2 SMNVEV (reference sequence). The V gene lost 2 bases and the J gene lost 6 bases, with 8 bases spanning the gap. The CDR3 protein is CASSLGGIEQYF. The CDR3 DNA reads TGTGCCAGCAGTTTAGGAGGTATCGAGCAGTACTTC.